Listed here are 11 T cell receptor beta chains from one sample, sequenced in a study of control samples from healthy donors and cancer patients. Using immunoSEQ multiplex PCR, the repertoire was profiled, and TCRdb retains in-frame clones only, with some absent. The table lists 100,000 or so clones, roughly four fifths of them singletons. What was sequenced was blood. These receptors were collected from a woman in her forties or fifties in good health.

This chain joins TRBV7-9 and TRBJ1-2; D unresolved. Trimming removed 5 bases from V and 7 bases from J, with 17 bases in between. The germline gives CDR1 SEHNR, CDR2 FQNEAQ (reference sequence). CDR3 length: 14 residues. DNA for the CDR3: TGTGCCAGCAGCCCCCCGCTTGTTGGCGGTGGCTACACCTTC. Residues: CASSPPLVGGGYTF.

The chain recombines TRBV29-1 with TRBJ2-5; D is undetermined. This CDR3 is 11 amino acids long. CDR1 is SQVTM, CDR2 ANQGSEA, per germline. V was clipped by 1 base and J by 5 bases, with 5 bases between them. CDR3 residues: CSVEARETQYF. The CDR3 nucleotides are TGCAGCGTTGAAGCAAGGGAGACCCAGTACTTC.

This chain joins TRBV10-3 and TRBJ2-1, with a weak D call TRBD2 (7 bases). Germline V lookup: CDR1 ENHRY, CDR2 SYGVKD. The CDR3 runs to 14 residues. V dropped 7 bases and J dropped 0 bases, with 10 bases sitting between them. The CDR3 loop reads CAIKGGSSYNEQFF. CDR3 nucleotide sequence: TGTGCCATCAAGGGGGGGAGCTCCTACAATGAGCAGTTCTTC.

This sequence joins TRBV2 and TRBJ2-2; D remains ambiguous. This CDR3 region has 15 residues. Trimming pared 3 bases from V and 3 bases from J, leaving 11 bases between. Germline-derived CDR1 and CDR2 are SNHLY and FYNNEI. The DNA for the CDR3 is TGTGCCAGCAGTGATAGGCAGAGCTACACCGGGGAGCTGTTTTTT. Its translation: CASSDRQSYTGELFF. The whole variable domain, filled in from reference TRBV2 and TRBJ2-2, reads EPEVTQTPSHQVTQMGQEVILRCVPISNHLYFYWYRQILGQKVEFLVSFYNNEISEKSEIFDDQFSVERPDGSNFTLKIRSTKLEDSAMYFCASSDRQSYTGELFFGEGSRLTVL.

The J gene is TRBJ2-3, the V gene TRBV6-4, with a possible D match to TRBD1 (5 bases). Germline V gene lookup returns CDR1 MRHNA and CDR2 SNTAGT. The CDR3 runs to 14 residues. V lost 3 bases to trimming and J lost 2 bases, with 9 bases between them. CDR3 residues: CASSEGAHTDTQYF. The CDR3 DNA sequence: TGTGCCAGCAGTGAAGGGGCACACACAGATACGCAGTATTTT.

The chain employs TRBV7-9 and TRBJ2-3, with D unclear. The CDR3 is 15 residues long. With 0 bases removed from V and 2 bases from J, the gap between germline ends came to 9 bases. Germline CDR1 is SEHNR and CDR2 is FQNEAQ (reference sequence). The CDR3, as DNA: TGTGCCAGCAGCTTAGCGGAGCTTCTCACAGATACGCAGTATTTT. It specifies CASSLAELLTDTQYF.

The chain has TRBV6-1 and TRBJ2-6, with a tentative D call TRBD2 (6 bases). Germline V gene lookup returns CDR1 MNHNS and CDR2 SASEGT. The CDR3 has 17 residues. V was clipped by 2 bases and J by 3 bases, with 14 bases between them. The CDR3 loop reads CASSEQGAAGGANVLTF. The CDR3 coding sequence is TGTGCCAGCAGTGAACAGGGAGCAGCGGGTGGGGCCAACGTCCTGACTTTC.

The chain has TRBV2 and TRBJ2-5; D is uncertain. This CDR3 has 17 residues. Trimming cost V 0 bases and J 2 bases, with 16 bases left between them. CDR1 is SNHLY, CDR2 FYNNEI, per germline. The DNA of the CDR3 is TGTGCCAGCAGTGAAGCGCTTGGCCCCTGGGGACAAGAGACCCAGTACTTC. Translating it yields CASSEALGPWGQETQYF.

This sequence joins TRBV19 and TRBJ1-1; possibly TRBD1 for D (5 bases). The CDR3 is 13 residues long. Germline CDR1 reads LNHDA; CDR2 reads SQIVND (reference sequence). The V end lost 3 bases, the J end lost 1 base, and 6 bases lay between the germline ends. CDR3 loop: CASSMGPNTEAFF. CDR3 bases: TGTGCCAGTAGTATGGGACCGAACACTGAAGCTTTCTTT.

J is TRBJ2-4 and V is TRBV3-1 (or the pseudogene TRBV3-2); possible D gene TRBD2, 5 bases. From germline, CDR1 is LGHDT and CDR2 YNNKEL (reference sequence). The ends were cut back, 4 bases at V and 6 bases at J, with 13 bases in the middle. The CDR3 sequence is 14 residues long. In DNA form, the CDR3 reads TGTGCCAGCAGCCCCGGGATGACGGGAAACATTCAGTACTTC. The encoded protein is CASSPGMTGNIQYF.

The chain employs TRBV27 and TRBJ1-2, with 10 bases that match TRBD1. Trimming took 5 bases from V and 4 from J; bases not matched to a gene: 7. CDR1 is MNHEY and CDR2 is SMNVEV in the germline V gene (reference sequence). The CDR3 contains 15 residues. CDR3 sequence (DNA): TGTGCCAGCAGTCCAATGACAGGGGGCGGCTATGGCTACACCTTC. This codes for CASSPMTGGGYGYTF.